A single TCR beta chain is shown here with its context. The data are from a study of blood T cell repertoires in COVID-19. About the research overall: COVID-19 samples, acute and convalescent, were from the United States, Italy and Spain. T cells, B-cell-depleted T cells, or PBMCs provided the cDNA or gDNA that served as material.

V was pared by 1 base and J by 5 bases, with 18 bases between. CDR1 and CDR2 (germline): SNHLY, FYNNEI. The CDR3 loop spans 16 amino acids. Original processing methods: The authors estimated nucleated cell counts from reference gene primer amplification. Sequencing was performed with immunoSEQ multiplex PCR; in TCRdb, only in-frame clones are kept and a portion is missing. V and J calls and clone size are those listed in that table; D and trimming were worked out from the DNA. The sample has fewer than 300,000 clones; roughly nine tenths are singletons. This chain joins TRBV2 and TRBJ2-7, with D possibly matching TRBD2 (5 bases). Specimen: peripheral blood. This TCR was recovered from a woman aged 25 to 45 with COVID-19, enrolled during active disease. The CDR3 sequence: CASSEGIWVQRDEQYF. The CDR3 DNA reads as TGTGCCAGCAGTGAAGGTATCTGGGTACAGAGGGACGAGCAGTACTTC.